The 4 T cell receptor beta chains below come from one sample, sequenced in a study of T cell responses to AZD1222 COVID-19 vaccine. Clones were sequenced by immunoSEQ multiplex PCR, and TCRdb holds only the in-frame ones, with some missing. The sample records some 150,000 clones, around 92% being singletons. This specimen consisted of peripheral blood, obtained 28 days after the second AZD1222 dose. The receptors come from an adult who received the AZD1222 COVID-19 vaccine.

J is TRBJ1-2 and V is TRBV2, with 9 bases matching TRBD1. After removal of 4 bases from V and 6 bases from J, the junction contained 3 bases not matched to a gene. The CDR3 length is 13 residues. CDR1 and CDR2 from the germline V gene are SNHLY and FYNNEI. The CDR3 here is CASSATGGDGYTF. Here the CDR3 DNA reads TGTGCCAGCAGTGCTACAGGGGGCGATGGCTACACCTTC.

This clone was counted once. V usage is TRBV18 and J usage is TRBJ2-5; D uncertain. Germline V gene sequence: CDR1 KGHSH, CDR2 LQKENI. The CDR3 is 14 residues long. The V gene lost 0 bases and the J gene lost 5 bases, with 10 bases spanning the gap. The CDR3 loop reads CASSPPSPRETQYF. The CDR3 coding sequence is TGTGCCAGCTCACCACCGTCCCCCAGGGAGACCCAGTACTTC.

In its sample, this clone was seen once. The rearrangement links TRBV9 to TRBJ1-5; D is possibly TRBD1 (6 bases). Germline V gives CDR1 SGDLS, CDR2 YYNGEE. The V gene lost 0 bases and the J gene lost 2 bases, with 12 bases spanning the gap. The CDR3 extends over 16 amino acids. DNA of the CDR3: TGTGCCAGCAGCGTAGGTTTAGGGGGGGGCAATCAGCCCCAGCATTTT. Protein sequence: CASSVGLGGGNQPQHF.

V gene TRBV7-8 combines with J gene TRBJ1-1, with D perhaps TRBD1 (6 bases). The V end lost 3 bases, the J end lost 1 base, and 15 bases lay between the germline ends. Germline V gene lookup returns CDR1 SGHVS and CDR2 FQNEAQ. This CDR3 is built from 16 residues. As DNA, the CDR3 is TGTGCCAGCAGCTTGGGTGTAGGACAGACGAACACTGAAGCTTTCTTT. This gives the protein CASSLGVGQTNTEAFF.